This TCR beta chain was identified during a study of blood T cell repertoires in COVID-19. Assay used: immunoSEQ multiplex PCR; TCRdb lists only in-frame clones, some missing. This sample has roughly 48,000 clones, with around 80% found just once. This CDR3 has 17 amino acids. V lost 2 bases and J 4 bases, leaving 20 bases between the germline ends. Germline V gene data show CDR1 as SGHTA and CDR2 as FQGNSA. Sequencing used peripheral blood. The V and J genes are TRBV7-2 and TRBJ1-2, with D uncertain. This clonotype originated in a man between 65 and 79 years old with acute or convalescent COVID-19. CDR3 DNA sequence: TGTGCCAGCAGCTTAAACGGGATCGGGATTTACTCCTATGGCTACACCTTC. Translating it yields CASSLNGIGIYSYGYTF.